One and the same sample provided the 19 T cell receptor beta chains below, sequenced in a study of shared clonotypes between healthy human individuals. Positive CCR7 selection of CD45RO-negative cells yielded the naive CD8 cells, and terminally differentiated effector memory CD45RA+ cells were excluded. Data came from immunoSEQ multiplex PCR; TCRdb stores just in-frame clones and leaves some out. The sample yields around 1,900,000 clones, about 93% seen once. The specimen was naive CD8+ T cells from PBMCs. Source of these receptors: a man between 18 and 35 years old in good health. Some clones in this sample may be carry-over from other donors' samples.

The chain has TRBV6-5 and TRBJ2-7; the D gene is possibly TRBD2 (6 bases). The CDR3 runs to 13 residues. Germline CDR1 MNHEY, CDR2 SVGAGI. Trimming stripped 5 bases from V and 5 bases from J, with 13 bases between. As DNA, the CDR3 is TGTGCCAGCAGTGCGGGGCTCTCGGACGAGCAGTACTTC. It is translated as CASSAGLSDEQYF.

The gene calls are TRBV11-1 and TRBJ2-3; TRBD1 agrees at 7 bases. This CDR3 has 15 residues. The junction had 9 bases not matched to a gene; V was cut back by 3 bases and J by 6 bases. In germline, CDR1 is SGHAT, CDR2 FQDESV (reference sequence). The DNA of the CDR3 is TGTGCCAGCAGCTTTAGGACAGGACCGACGGATACGCAGTATTTT. This codes for CASSFRTGPTDTQYF.

The count of this clone is one. The CDR3 loop is CASSLDGLAGYTDTQYF. For the CDR3, the DNA is TGTGCCAGCAGCTTAGATGGCCTAGCGGGTTACACAGATACGCAGTATTTT. The rearrangement joins TRBV13 to TRBJ2-3; 8 bases are a match to TRBD2. CDR3 length: 17 amino acids. CDR1 and CDR2 from the germline V gene are PRHDT and FYEKMQ (reference sequence). The J segment lost 2 bases and the V segment lost 1 base, leaving 8 bases of the junction unmatched.

This rearrangement joins TRBV28 to TRBJ2-5; D unclear. The germline V gene has CDR1 MDHEN and CDR2 SYDVKM. This CDR3 is 12 amino acids long. V gave up 7 bases and J gave up 5 bases, with 11 bases separating them. CDR3 amino acids: CASTVYGETQYF. The CDR3 DNA is TGTGCCAGCACCGTATACGGGGAGACCCAGTACTTC.

The chain joins TRBV13 to TRBJ1-5; D is perhaps TRBD1 (6 bases). The CDR3 totals 13 residues. V dropped 3 bases and J dropped 7 bases, with 10 bases sitting between them. Looked up from germline, CDR1 is PRHDT and CDR2 is FYEKMQ (reference sequence). The CDR3 DNA reads TGTGCCAGCAGCTTGGGGGCAAAACAGCCCCAGCATTTT. Its protein is CASSLGAKQPQHF. The variable domain in full, completed from reference TRBV13 and TRBJ1-5, reads AAGVIQSPRHLIKEKRETATLKCYPIPRHDTVYWYQQGPGQDPQFLISFYEKMQSDKGSIPDRFSAQQFSDYHSELNMSSLELGDSALYFCASSLGAKQPQHFGDGTRLSIL.

CDR3 in amino acids: CASSLLETGGSEKLFF. In nucleotides, the CDR3 is TGTGCCAGCAGTTTATTGGAGACAGGGGGCTCGGAAAAACTGTTTTTT. The chain combines TRBV28 with TRBJ1-4; 10 nucleotides align to TRBD1. The CDR3 is made up of 16 amino acids. V trimming: 1 base; J trimming: 8 bases; junction bases outside the gene matches: 7. Germline loops: CDR1 MDHEN, CDR2 SYDVKM.

The chain links TRBV7-9 to TRBJ2-7; 9 bases are a match to TRBD1. Germline loops: CDR1 SEHNR, CDR2 FQNEAQ (reference sequence). The CDR3 is 15 residues long. V lost 4 bases, J lost 5 bases, and 9 bases stayed unmatched. CDR3 coding DNA: TGTGCCAGCAGCTCCTTGGGGACAGGGACCCACGAGCAGTACTTC. The encoded protein is CASSSLGTGTHEQYF.

The genes are TRBV19 and TRBJ2-3; D call uncertain. V was clipped by 3 bases and J by 3 bases, with 16 bases between them. Per the germline V gene, CDR1 is LNHDA and CDR2 is SQIVND (reference sequence). This CDR3 comprises 16 residues. The CDR3 is CASSIPLKLGTDTQYF. CDR3 in DNA: TGTGCCAGTAGTATCCCCCTTAAGCTAGGAACAGATACGCAGTATTTT.

The CDR3 reads CASSQDDYNEQFF. The CDR3 region has the DNA TGCGCCAGCAGCCAAGATGACTACAATGAGCAGTTCTTC. This chain connects TRBV4-1 to TRBJ2-1, with no clear D. This CDR3 contains 13 residues. Trimming took 0 bases from V and 3 from J, leaving 3 bases between them. Germline V gene data show CDR1 as MGHRA and CDR2 as YSYEKL.

The CDR3 here is CASSDRGLYNEQFF. The CDR3 DNA sequence: TGTGCCAGTAGTGACAGGGGGCTATACAATGAGCAGTTCTTC. This chain uses TRBV19 with TRBJ2-1; 10 bases are a match to TRBD1. Germline V lookup: CDR1 LNHDA, CDR2 SQIVND (reference sequence). After removal of 5 bases from V and 4 bases from J, the junction contained 2 bases not matched to a gene. The CDR3 is 14 amino acids.

This chain connects TRBV28 to TRBJ1-1, with TRBD1 matching 10 bases. The germline V gene has CDR1 MDHEN and CDR2 SYDVKM. This CDR3 has 16 amino acids. V was pared by 6 bases and J by 12 bases, with 19 bases of the junction left unmatched. The CDR3 bases are TGTGCCAGCAGCTTAACCGGGACAGGGGCCGGGAGAAGAACTTTCTTT. This codes for CASSLTGTGAGRRTFF.

The genes are TRBV29-1 and TRBJ1-1, with 7 bases matching TRBD1. Germline V lookup: CDR1 SQVTM, CDR2 ANQGSEA. The CDR3 loop spans 12 amino acids. The V and J ends lost 7 bases and 4 bases, in that order; junction bases with no gene match: 6. DNA for the CDR3: TGCAGCGCCAGACAGGGAAGCACTGAAGCTTTCTTT. It yields the protein CSARQGSTEAFF. Based on the CDR3 plus reference TRBV29-1 and TRBJ1-1, the full variable domain is SAVISQKPSRDICQRGTSLTIQCQVDSQVTMMFWYRQQPGQSLTLIATANQGSEATYESGFVIDKFPISRPNLTFSTLTVSNMSPEDSSIYLCSARQGSTEAFFGQGTRLTVV.

The chain couples TRBV27 to TRBJ2-1; 12 bases are a match to TRBD1. V shed 4 bases, J shed 1 base, and the junction held 8 bases outside the gene matches. Germline CDR1 and CDR2: MNHEY and SMNVEV (reference sequence). This CDR3 is built from 18 residues. The CDR3 is CASSSRDRGLWSYNEQFF. CDR3 nucleotides: TGTGCCAGCAGTTCCCGGGACAGGGGGCTTTGGTCCTACAATGAGCAGTTCTTC.

J is TRBJ2-1 and V is TRBV28, with 12 bases that match TRBD1. The CDR3 is made up of 15 amino acids. Germline V gene lookup returns CDR1 MDHEN and CDR2 SYDVKM. Trimming took 4 bases from V and 5 from J; bases not matched to a gene: 3. The CDR3 sequence is CASSSGQGANNEQFF. Here the CDR3 DNA reads TGTGCCAGCAGTTCGGGACAGGGGGCCAACAATGAGCAGTTCTTC.

The chain has TRBV28 and TRBJ1-2; 7 nucleotides line up with TRBD1. The V gene end was trimmed by 4 bases and the J gene end by 2 bases; junction bases not matched to a gene: 4. Germline CDR1 is MDHEN and CDR2 is SYDVKM. The CDR3 is 14 residues long. The CDR3 DNA sequence: TGTGCCAGCAGTTACCGGGACAGAAACTATGGCTACACCTTC. It specifies CASSYRDRNYGYTF.

This chain connects TRBV10-3 to TRBJ1-1, with a possible D match to TRBD1 (6 bases). CDR3 length equals 13 residues. V shed 6 bases and J shed 3 bases, with 11 bases lying between them. Per germline, CDR1 ENHRY and CDR2 SYGVKD. The CDR3 DNA reads as TGTGCCATCAGAAAACAGGGAGACACTGAAGCTTTCTTT. Its translation is CAIRKQGDTEAFF.

This rearrangement joins TRBV10-3 to TRBJ1-5; D is possibly TRBD1 (6 bases). The CDR3 covers 17 residues. The germline CDR1 and CDR2 sequences are ENHRY and SYGVKD. V shed 8 bases and J shed 5 bases, with 25 bases lying between them. The CDR3 nucleotides are TGTGCCATCCTCAGGGGCCTCTACGAAAAAAAGGATCAGCCCCAGCATTTT. Residues: CAILRGLYEKKDQPQHF.

V and J are TRBV7-2 and TRBJ1-1; no clear D. With 5 bases removed from V and 1 base from J, the gap between germline ends came to 11 bases. Per the germline V gene, CDR1 is SGHTA and CDR2 is FQGNSA. The CDR3 is made up of 14 amino acids. This CDR3 is CASSLRTANTEAFF. Here the CDR3 DNA reads TGTGCCAGCAGCCTCCGGACGGCGAACACTGAAGCTTTCTTT.

This clone has just one count. The J gene is TRBJ2-7, the V gene TRBV6-1; TRBD2 aligns across 9 bases. The V gene end was trimmed by 8 bases and the J gene end by 10 bases; junction bases not matched to a gene: 15. The CDR3 is 14 amino acids. In germline, CDR1 is MNHNS, CDR2 SASEGT. CDR3 sequence (DNA): TGTGCCAGCTCTCTAGCGGGAATTGCAGAGGCACAGTACTTC. Protein product: CASSLAGIAEAQYF.